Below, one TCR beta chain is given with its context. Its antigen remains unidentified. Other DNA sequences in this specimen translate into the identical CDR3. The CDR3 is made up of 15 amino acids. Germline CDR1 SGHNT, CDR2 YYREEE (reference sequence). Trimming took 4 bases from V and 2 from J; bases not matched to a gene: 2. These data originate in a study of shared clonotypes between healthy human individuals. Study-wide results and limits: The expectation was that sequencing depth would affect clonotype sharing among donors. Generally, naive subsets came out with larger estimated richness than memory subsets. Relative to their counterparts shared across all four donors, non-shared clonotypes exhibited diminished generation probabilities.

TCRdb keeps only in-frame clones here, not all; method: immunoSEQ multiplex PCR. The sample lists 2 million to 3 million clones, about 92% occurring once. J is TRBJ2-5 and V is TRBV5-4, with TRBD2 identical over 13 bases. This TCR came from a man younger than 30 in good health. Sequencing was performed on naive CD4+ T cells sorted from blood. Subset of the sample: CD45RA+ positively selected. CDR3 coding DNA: TGTGCCAGCAGCCCGGGACTAGCGGGGCAAGAGACCCAGTACTTC. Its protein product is CASSPGLAGQETQYF.